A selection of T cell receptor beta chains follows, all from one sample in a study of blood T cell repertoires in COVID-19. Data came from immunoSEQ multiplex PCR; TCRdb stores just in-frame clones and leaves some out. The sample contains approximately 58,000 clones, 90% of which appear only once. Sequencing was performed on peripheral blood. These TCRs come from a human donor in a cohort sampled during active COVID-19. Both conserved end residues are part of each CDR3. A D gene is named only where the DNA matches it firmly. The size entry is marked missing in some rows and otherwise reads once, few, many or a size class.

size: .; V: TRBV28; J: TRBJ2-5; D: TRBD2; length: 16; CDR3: CASRGGLAEPQETQYF; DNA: TGTGCCAGCAGGGGAGGACTAGCGGAACCGCAAGAGACCCAGTACTTC
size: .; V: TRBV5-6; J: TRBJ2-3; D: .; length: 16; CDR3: CASSLAGAASTDTQYF; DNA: TGTGCCAGCAGCTTGGCCGGTGCGGCTAGCACAGATACGCAGTATTTT
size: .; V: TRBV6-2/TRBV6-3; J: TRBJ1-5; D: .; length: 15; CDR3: CASTPGGFGNQPQHF; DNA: TGTGCCAGCACCCCCGGGGGGTTCGGCAATCAGCCCCAGCATTTT
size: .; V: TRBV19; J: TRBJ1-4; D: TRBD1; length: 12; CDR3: CAVRSRGTELFF; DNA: TGTGCCGTACGCAGCAGGGGGACAGAACTGTTTTTT
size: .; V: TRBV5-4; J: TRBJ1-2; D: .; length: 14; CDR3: CASSLAGADYGYTF; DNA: TGTGCCAGCAGCTTGGCAGGGGCGGACTATGGCTACACCTTC
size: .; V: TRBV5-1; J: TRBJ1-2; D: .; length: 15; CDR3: CASSLALGREDGYTF; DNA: TGCGCCAGCAGCTTGGCCCTGGGACGGGAGGATGGCTACACCTTC
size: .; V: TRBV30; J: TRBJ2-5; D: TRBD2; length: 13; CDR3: CAWGGGRQETQYF; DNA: TGTGCCTGGGGCGGGGGTCGCCAAGAGACCCAGTACTTC
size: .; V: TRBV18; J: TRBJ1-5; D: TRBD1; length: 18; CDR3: CASSPTGQGALGNQPQHF; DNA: TGTGCCAGCTCACCAACAGGACAGGGGGCTTTGGGCAATCAGCCCCAGCATTTT
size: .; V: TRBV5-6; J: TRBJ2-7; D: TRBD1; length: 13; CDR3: CASSSGQNYEQYF; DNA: TGTGCCAGCAGCTCGGGACAGAACTACGAGCAGTACTTC
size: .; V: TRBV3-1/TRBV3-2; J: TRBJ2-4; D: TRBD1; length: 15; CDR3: CASSQDGTVHNIQYF; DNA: TGTGCCAGCAGCCAGGATGGGACAGTCCACAACATTCAGTACTTC
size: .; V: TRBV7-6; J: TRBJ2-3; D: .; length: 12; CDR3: CASSLLRDTQYF; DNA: TGTGCCAGCAGCTTATTGCGGGATACGCAGTATTTT
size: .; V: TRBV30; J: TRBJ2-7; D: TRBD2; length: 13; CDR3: CAWRGEGAYKQYF; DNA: TGTGCCTGGAGAGGGGAGGGCGCGTATAAGCAGTACTTC
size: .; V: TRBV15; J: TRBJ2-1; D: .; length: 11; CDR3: CATSQVYEQFF; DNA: TGTGCCACCTCGCAGGTATATGAGCAGTTCTTC
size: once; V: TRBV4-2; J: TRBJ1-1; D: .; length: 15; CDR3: CASSQDPFRGAEAFF; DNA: TGTGCCAGCAGCCAAGACCCCTTCAGGGGAGCTGAAGCTTTCTTT
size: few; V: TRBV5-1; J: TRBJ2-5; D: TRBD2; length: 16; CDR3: CASSLGLAGTQETQYF; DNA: TGCGCCAGCAGCTTGGGTCTAGCGGGGACCCAAGAGACCCAGTACTTC
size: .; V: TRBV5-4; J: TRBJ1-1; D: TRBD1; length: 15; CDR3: CASSPPRTGSTEAFF; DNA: TGTGCCAGCAGCCCCCCCCGGACAGGGAGCACTGAAGCTTTCTTT
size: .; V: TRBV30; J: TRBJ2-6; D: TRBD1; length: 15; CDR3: CAWGQGSPGANVLTF; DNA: TGTGCCTGGGGACAGGGGTCCCCTGGGGCCAACGTCCTGACTTTC
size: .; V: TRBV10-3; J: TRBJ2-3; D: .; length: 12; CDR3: CAISGLEDTQYF; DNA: TGTGCCATCAGTGGCTTAGAGGATACGCAGTATTTT
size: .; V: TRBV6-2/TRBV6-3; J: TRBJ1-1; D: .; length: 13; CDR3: CASSYEGNTEAFF; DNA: TGTGCCAGCAGTTACGAGGGGAACACTGAAGCTTTCTTT
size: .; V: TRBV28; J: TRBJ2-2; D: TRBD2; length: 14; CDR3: CASSLSGSPGELFF; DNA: TGTGCCAGCAGTCTTAGCGGGAGCCCCGGGGAGCTGTTTTTT
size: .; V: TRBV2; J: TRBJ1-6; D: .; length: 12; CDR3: CASSVPSGPLHF; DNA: TGTGCCAGCAGTGTCCCATCGGGACCCCTCCACTTT
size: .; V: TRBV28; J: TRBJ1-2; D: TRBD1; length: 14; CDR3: CASSSGQTPYGYTF; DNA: TGTGCCAGCAGTTCGGGACAGACCCCCTATGGCTACACCTTC
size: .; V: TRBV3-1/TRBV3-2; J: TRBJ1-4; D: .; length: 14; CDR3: CASSQGPAGEKLFF; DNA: TGTGCCAGCAGCCAAGGGCCGGCGGGTGAAAAACTGTTTTTT
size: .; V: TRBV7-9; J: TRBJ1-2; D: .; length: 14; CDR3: CASSLPATAYGYTF; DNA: TGTGCCAGCAGTCTACCCGCGACAGCGTATGGCTACACCTTC
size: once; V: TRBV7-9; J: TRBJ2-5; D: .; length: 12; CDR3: CASSQGLETQYF; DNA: TGTGCCAGCAGTCAGGGCTTAGAGACCCAGTACTTC
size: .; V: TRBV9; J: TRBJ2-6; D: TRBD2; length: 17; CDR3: CASSVKAGGMKANVLTF; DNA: TGTGCCAGCAGCGTGAAAGCGGGGGGGATGAAGGCCAACGTCCTGACTTTC
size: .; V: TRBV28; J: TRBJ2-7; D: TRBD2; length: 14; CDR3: CASSSPQRENEQYF; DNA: TGTGCCAGCAGTTCCCCTCAGCGGGAGAACGAGCAGTACTTC
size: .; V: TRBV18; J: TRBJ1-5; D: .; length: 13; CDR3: CASSQGWDQPQHF; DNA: TGTGCCAGCTCACAGGGGTGGGATCAGCCCCAGCATTTT
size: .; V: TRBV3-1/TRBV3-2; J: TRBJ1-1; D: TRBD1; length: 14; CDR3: CASSRTGTNTEAFF; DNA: TGTGCCAGCAGCCGGACAGGGACGAACACTGAAGCTTTCTTT
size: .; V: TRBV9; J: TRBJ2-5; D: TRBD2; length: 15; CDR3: CASSVGASGQETQYF; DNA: TGTGCCAGCAGCGTAGGGGCTAGCGGCCAAGAGACCCAGTACTTC
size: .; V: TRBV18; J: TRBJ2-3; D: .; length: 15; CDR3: CASSPVQGLADTQYF; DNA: TGTGCCAGCTCACCGGTGCAGGGCTTGGCAGATACGCAGTATTTT
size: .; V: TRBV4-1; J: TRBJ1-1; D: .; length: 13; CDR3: CASRTIQGTEAFF; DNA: TGCGCCAGCAGGACCATACAGGGAACTGAAGCTTTCTTT
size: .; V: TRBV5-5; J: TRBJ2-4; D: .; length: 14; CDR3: CASSLGAGANIQYF; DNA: TGTGCCAGCAGCTTGGGTGCAGGGGCAAACATTCAGTACTTC
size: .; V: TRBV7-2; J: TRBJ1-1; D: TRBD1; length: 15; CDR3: CASSQRTGGGTEAFF; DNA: TGTGCCAGCAGCCAGCGGACAGGGGGCGGGACTGAAGCTTTCTTT
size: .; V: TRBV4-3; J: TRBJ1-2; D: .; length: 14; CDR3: CASSPQLEVYGYTF; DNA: TGCGCCAGCAGCCCCCAGTTAGAGGTCTATGGCTACACCTTC
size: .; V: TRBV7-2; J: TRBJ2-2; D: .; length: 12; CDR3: CASSLVLWELFF; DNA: TGTGCCAGCAGCTTAGTATTGTGGGAGCTGTTTTTT
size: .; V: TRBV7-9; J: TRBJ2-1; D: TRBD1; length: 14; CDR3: CASSHRQGSNEQFF; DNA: TGTGCCAGCAGCCATCGACAGGGGTCCAATGAGCAGTTCTTC
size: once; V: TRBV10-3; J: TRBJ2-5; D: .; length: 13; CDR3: CAISGPNEETQYF; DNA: TGTGCCATCAGTGGCCCAAACGAGGAGACCCAGTACTTC
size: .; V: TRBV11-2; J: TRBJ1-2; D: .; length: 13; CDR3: CASSLARQGLPNF; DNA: TGTGCCAGCAGCTTAGCTCGGCAGGGCCTCCCTAACTTC
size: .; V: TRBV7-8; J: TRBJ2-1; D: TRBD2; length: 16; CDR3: CASSLAASGGYNEQFF; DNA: TGTGCCAGCAGCTTAGCCGCTAGCGGGGGGTATAATGAGCAGTTCTTC
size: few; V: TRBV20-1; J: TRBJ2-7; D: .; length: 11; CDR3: CSLGSNYEQYF; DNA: TGCAGTCTAGGGAGTAACTACGAGCAGTACTTC
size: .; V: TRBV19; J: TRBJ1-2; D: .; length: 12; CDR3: CASRSRGGGYTF; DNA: TGTGCCAGTAGGTCCCGAGGTGGAGGCTACACCTTC
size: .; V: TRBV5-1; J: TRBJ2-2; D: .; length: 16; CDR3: CASSLVRVLNTGELFF; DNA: TGCGCCAGCAGCTTGGTTCGGGTCCTGAACACCGGGGAGCTGTTTTTT
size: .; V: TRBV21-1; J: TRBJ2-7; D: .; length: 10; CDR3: CASSTGEQYF; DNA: TGTGCCAGCAGCACGGGAGAGCAGTACTTC
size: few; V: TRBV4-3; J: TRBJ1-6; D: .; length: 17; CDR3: CASSLRVGASGDSPLHF; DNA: TGCGCCAGCAGCCTTCGGGTCGGGGCCAGCGGGGATTCACCCCTCCACTTT
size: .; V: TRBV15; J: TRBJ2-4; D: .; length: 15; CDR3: CATSRDSWLANIQYF; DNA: TGTGCCACCAGCAGAGATTCCTGGCTAGCGAACATTCAGTACTTC
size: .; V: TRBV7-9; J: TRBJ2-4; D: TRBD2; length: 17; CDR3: CASSLGLAGSSGNIQYF; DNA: TGTGCCAGCAGCTTAGGGCTAGCGGGATCAAGTGGGAACATTCAGTACTTC
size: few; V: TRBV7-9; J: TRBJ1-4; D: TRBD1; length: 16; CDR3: CASSYRGDRGKEKLFF; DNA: TGTGCCAGCAGCTACCGGGGGGACAGGGGGAAAGAAAAACTGTTTTTT
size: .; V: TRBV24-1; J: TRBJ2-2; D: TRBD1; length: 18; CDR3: CATRGTSGTGDGTGELFF; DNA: TGTGCCACCAGGGGCACGTCCGGGACAGGGGATGGCACCGGGGAGCTGTTTTTT
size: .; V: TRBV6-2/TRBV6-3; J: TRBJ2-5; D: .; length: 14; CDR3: CASSFTILQETQYF; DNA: TGTGCCAGCAGTTTTACTATACTTCAAGAGACCCAGTACTTC
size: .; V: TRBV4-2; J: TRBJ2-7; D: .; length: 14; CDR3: CASSQDLESYEQYF; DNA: TGTGCCAGCAGCCAAGATTTAGAATCCTACGAGCAGTACTTC
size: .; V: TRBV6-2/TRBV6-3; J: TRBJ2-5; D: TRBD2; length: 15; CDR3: CASSLLAGGKETQYF; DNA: TGTGCCAGCAGCCTACTAGCGGGGGGGAAAGAGACCCAGTACTTC
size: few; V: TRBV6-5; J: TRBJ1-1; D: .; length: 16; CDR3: CASSWGDLDSTPGAFF; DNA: TGTGCCAGCAGTTGGGGAGATCTGGACTCCACCCCAGGAGCTTTCTTT
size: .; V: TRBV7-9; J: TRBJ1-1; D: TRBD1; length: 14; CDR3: CASSLGQPNTEAFF; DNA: TGTGCCAGCAGCTTGGGACAGCCGAACACTGAAGCTTTCTTT
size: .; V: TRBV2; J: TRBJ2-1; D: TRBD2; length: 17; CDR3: CASSRLAGVSSYNEQFF; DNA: TGTGCCAGCAGTAGACTAGCGGGGGTAAGCTCCTACAATGAGCAGTTCTTC
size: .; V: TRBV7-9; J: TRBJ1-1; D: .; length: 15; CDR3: CASSLDVTVNTEAFF; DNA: TGTGCCAGCAGCTTAGACGTTACGGTGAACACTGAAGCTTTCTTT
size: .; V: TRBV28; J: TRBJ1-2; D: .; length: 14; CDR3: CASTLPGKARGYTF; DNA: TGTGCCAGCACCCTCCCGGGAAAAGCGAGGGGCTACACCTTC
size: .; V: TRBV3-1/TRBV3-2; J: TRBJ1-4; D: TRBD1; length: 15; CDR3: CASSQNRDRGEKLFF; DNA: TGTGCCAGCAGCCAGAACCGGGACAGGGGTGAAAAACTGTTTTTT
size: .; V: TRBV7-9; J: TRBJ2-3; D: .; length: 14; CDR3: CASSFKVRADTQYF; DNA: TGTGCCAGCAGCTTTAAAGTCCGCGCAGATACGCAGTATTTT
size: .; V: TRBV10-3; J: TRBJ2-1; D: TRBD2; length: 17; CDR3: CAISGTAQLAGDNEQFF; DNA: TGTGCCATCAGTGGTACAGCACAACTAGCGGGAGATAATGAGCAGTTCTTC